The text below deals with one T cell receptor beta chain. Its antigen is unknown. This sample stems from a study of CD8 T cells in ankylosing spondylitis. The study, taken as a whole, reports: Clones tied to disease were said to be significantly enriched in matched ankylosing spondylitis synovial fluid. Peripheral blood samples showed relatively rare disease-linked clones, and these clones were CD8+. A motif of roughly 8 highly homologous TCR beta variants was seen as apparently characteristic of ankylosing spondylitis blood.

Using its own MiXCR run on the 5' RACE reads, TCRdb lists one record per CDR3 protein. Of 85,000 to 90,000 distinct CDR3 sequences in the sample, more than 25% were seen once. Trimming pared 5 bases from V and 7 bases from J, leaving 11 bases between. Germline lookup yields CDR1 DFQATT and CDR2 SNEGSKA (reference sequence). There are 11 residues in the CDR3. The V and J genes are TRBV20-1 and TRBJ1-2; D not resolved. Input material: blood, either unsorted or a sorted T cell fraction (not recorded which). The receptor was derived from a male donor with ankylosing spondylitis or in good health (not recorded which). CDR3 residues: CSASRGSGYTF. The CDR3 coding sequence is TGCAGTGCTTCCCGAGGGAGTGGCTACACCTTC.